This T cell receptor beta chain was captured in a study of T cells in Graves' hyperthyroidism and ophthalmopathy. The CDR3 sequence is 14 residues long. Germline assignment: CDR1 DFQATT and CDR2 SNEGSKA (reference sequence). V was pared by 2 bases and J by 4 bases, with 12 bases between. RNA transcripts served as the template for amplifying TCR beta CDR3 regions. Primed by the HTBI set, a first-round RT-PCR was run on the TCR CDR3. In TCRdb, the multiplex PCR reads were re-called with MiXCR into one record per CDR3 protein. This sample has a few hundred thousand distinct CDR3 sequences; 15% to 19% occur once, and the top ten carry under 8%. Uncontrolled infection, other autoimmune disease, pregnancy or lactation led to exclusion. Each 10 ml fresh peripheral blood draw supplied the PBMCs.

The clonotype comes from a woman aged 25 to 39 with Graves' hyperthyroidism. The J gene is TRBJ2-1, the V gene TRBV20-1; D call uncertain. Sequencing was done on a sample of blood. The CDR3 loop reads CSARPPGQYNEQFF. CDR3 DNA: TGCAGTGCTAGACCCCCCGGCCAGTACAATGAGCAGTTCTTC.